This entry is about one T cell receptor beta chain. In the original analysis: Cell counts per sample came from amplifying reference gene primers. Only in-frame clones appear in the TCRdb table, and some are missing; sequencing was by immunoSEQ multiplex PCR. From that table come the V and J calls and clone size; the DNA was used to work out D and trimming. The sample contains some 250,000 clones, 80% to 90% of which appear only once. These data originate in a study of blood T cell repertoires in COVID-19. Study in general: From T cells, B-cell-depleted T cells, or PBMCs came the material, which was cDNA or gDNA.

The germline V and J ends were trimmed by 6 bases and 2 bases, with 15 bases remaining between them. The length of the CDR3 is 14 residues. Germline loops: CDR1 SGHDT, CDR2 YYEEEE. The chain is built from TRBV5-6 and TRBJ2-7; maybe TRBD2 (5 bases). The specimen sequenced was peripheral blood. The source of this sequence is a man aged 80 or over with acute or convalescent COVID-19. The CDR3, as DNA: TGTGCCAGCATCCGGCGAGAGGGAACCTACGAGCAGTACTTC. The encoded protein is CASIRREGTYEQYF.